The next 13 T cell receptor beta chains were all read from a single sample in a study of T cells in Graves' hyperthyroidism and ophthalmopathy. The CDR3 regions of TCR beta were amplified from RNA transcripts. A set of HTBI primers served as the primers for a first-round RT-PCR of the TCR CDR3. Using its own MiXCR run on the multiplex PCR reads, TCRdb lists one record per CDR3 protein. This sample has approximately 640,000 distinct CDR3 sequences; 15% to 20% occur once, and the top ten carry 3.8%. The sequenced material came from blood. These receptors were obtained from a woman aged 30 to 39 with Graves' hyperthyroidism.

This chain connects TRBV25-1 to TRBJ1-2; D perhaps matches TRBD1 (6 bases). Germline CDR1 reads MGHDK; CDR2 reads SYGVNS. The CDR3 is 13 residues long. V was cut by 4 bases and J by 8 bases, with 14 bases left in between. CDR3 bases: TGTGCCAGCAGTGGGGGACACGGCGGGGGCTACACCTTC. Translating gives CASSGGHGGGYTF.

This clonotype was seen more than once but under ten times. J is TRBJ2-3 and V is TRBV24-1, with TRBD1 matching 7 bases. Germline values: CDR1 KGHDR, CDR2 SFDVKD. J was trimmed by 2 bases and V by 3 bases; bases with no gene match: 7. The CDR3 has 16 residues. CDR3 nucleotides: TGTGCCACCAGTGATCGGGACAGCCTAGACACAGATACGCAGTATTTT. It specifies CATSDRDSLDTDTQYF.

This clonotype is a singleton in its sample. Relative to the germline gene, one junction end is altered; a read error may explain this. V is TRBV27 and J is TRBJ2-1, with a possible D match to TRBD2 (6 bases). This CDR3 has 16 residues. CDR1 and CDR2 from the germline V gene are MNHEY and SMNVEV (reference sequence). The DNA of the CDR3 is TGTGCCAGCAGTGTATCCCCCGGGAGAGCGGTCGATGAGCAGTTCTTC. It encodes CASSVSPGRAVDEQFF.

This clonotype has ten or more counts. The chain carries TRBV3-1 and TRBJ1-2; maybe TRBD1 (5 bases). Trimming stripped 0 bases from V and 5 bases from J, with 19 bases between. CDR1 is LGHDT, CDR2 YNNKEL, per germline (reference sequence). The CDR3 sequence is 17 residues long. The CDR3 here is CASSQDVGDFSDYGYTF. In DNA, the CDR3 is TGTGCCAGCAGCCAAGATGTTGGGGACTTCAGCGATTATGGCTACACCTTC.

J is TRBJ2-3 and V is TRBV7-2, with D tentatively TRBD1 (6 bases). The CDR3 is 12 residues long. V was trimmed by 5 bases and J by 7 bases, leaving 10 bases between them. Per the germline V gene, CDR1 is SGHTA and CDR2 is FQGNSA. In DNA, the CDR3 is TGTGCCAGCAGCCCCGACAGGTATACGCAGTATTTT. Translating it yields CASSPDRYTQYF. Full variable domain (rest looked up from reference TRBV7-2 and TRBJ2-3): GAGVSQSPSNKVTEKGKDVELRCDPISGHTALYWYRQSLGQGLEFLIYFQGNSAPDKSGLPSDRFSAERTGGSVSTLTIQRTQQEDSAVYLCASSPDRYTQYFGPGTRLTVL.

The chain employs TRBV20-1 and TRBJ2-7; D may match TRBD1 or TRBD2 (5 bases each). Trimming left V 1 base short and J 2 bases short, with 9 bases between. This CDR3 contains 13 residues. The germline gives CDR1 DFQATT, CDR2 SNEGSKA (reference sequence). CDR3 sequence (DNA): TGCAGTGCTAGAGTGGGGGAGCCCTACGAGCAGTACTTC. Protein product: CSARVGEPYEQYF.

This clonotype appeared many times. The chain recombines TRBV12-3 or TRBV12-4 with TRBJ2-1; a weak D match, TRBD2 (5 bases). The germline V and J ends were trimmed by 5 bases and 2 bases, with 16 bases remaining between them. The CDR3 consists of 16 residues. The CDR3 DNA follows: TGTGCCAGCAGTCGTCGAATAGCGCAGACCTACAATGAGCAGTTCTTC. This codes for CASSRRIAQTYNEQFF.

The table lists this clonotype with a few counts. This sequence joins TRBV2 and TRBJ2-7; the match to TRBD2 covers 11 bases. Trimming removed 9 bases from V and 6 bases from J; junction bases left unmatched: 16. CDR1 SNHLY and CDR2 FYNNEI come from the germline V gene. This CDR3 has 16 residues. The CDR3 loop reads CASKEGSGRALGEQYF. CDR3 sequence (DNA): TGTGCCAGTAAAGAGGGTAGCGGGAGGGCCCTCGGCGAGCAGTACTTC.

The chain couples TRBV9 to TRBJ2-7; 14 bases map to TRBD2. CDR3 length: 18 amino acids. CDR1 is SGDLS and CDR2 is YYNGEE in the germline V gene. V lost 0 bases, J lost 5 bases, and 10 bases stayed unmatched. The CDR3 nucleotides read TGTGCCAGCAGCGTAGGACTAGCGGGAGGGCCCAAAATAGACGAGCAGTACTTC. This encodes CASSVGLAGGPKIDEQYF.

The chain couples TRBV20-1 to TRBJ1-5; D ambiguous. The CDR3 consists of 16 residues. The germline V gene has CDR1 DFQATT and CDR2 SNEGSKA (reference sequence). Between the trimmed V and J ends, which lost 1 base and 4 bases, there was a span of 17 bases. The CDR3 region has the DNA TGCAGTGCTAGAGCCCACGATGGGCGGGTAAATCAGCCCCAGCATTTT. Translation gives CSARAHDGRVNQPQHF.

This clonotype appeared many times. The gene calls are TRBV28 and TRBJ2-3, with a weak D call TRBD1 (6 bases). Germline CDR1 is MDHEN and CDR2 is SYDVKM. V was pared by 6 bases and J by 2 bases, with 24 bases between. This CDR3 spans 18 amino acids. CDR3 DNA sequence: TGTGCCAGCAGCTTTGTTATCGGGACATCGCCTTACACAGATACGCAGTATTTT. Translation: CASSFVIGTSPYTDTQYF.

The gene calls are TRBV20-1 and TRBJ2-3, with a weak D call TRBD2 (6 bases). This CDR3 is built from 14 residues. The germline CDR1 and CDR2 sequences are DFQATT and SNEGSKA (reference sequence). Trimming cost V 4 bases and J 7 bases, with 18 bases left between them. CDR3 nucleotides: TGCAGTGCTAAACGGGGGTTTGTGGCAAATACGCAGTATTTT. Amino acid sequence: CSAKRGFVANTQYF.

This clonotype was seen many times. The gene calls are TRBV28 and TRBJ2-1; 8 bases line up with TRBD2. Germline V gene sequence: CDR1 MDHEN, CDR2 SYDVKM. V shed 5 bases, J shed 7 bases, and the junction held 10 bases outside the gene matches. This CDR3 spans 15 amino acids. In nucleotides, the CDR3 is TGTGCCAGCAGTGTACTAGCGGAGACGGGGAATGAGCAGTTCTTC. Encoded protein: CASSVLAETGNEQFF.